Sequencing of this TCR beta chain was carried out in a study of blood T cells in healthy people across ages. Findings of the study overall: Conclusively comparing naive with antigen-experienced cells was impossible with unsorted PBMCs.

Sample-barcoded 5' priming and a J-beta primer mix drove a second PCR of 7 to 11 cycles. TCRdb used MiXCR to reprocess the 5' RACE reads, holding one entry per CDR3 protein. The top ten hold 28% of the sample, which has 650,000 to 900,000 distinct CDR3 sequences, about 59% seen once. Those donating, healthy Caucasian individuals from Russia, were aged roughly 6 to 100. This CDR3 comprises 12 residues. Looked up from germline, CDR1 is SQVTM and CDR2 is ANQGSEA. The table lists this clonotype with a few counts. Its target is unknown. V is TRBV29-1 and J is TRBJ2-3; tentatively, D is TRBD2 (5 bases). Specimen: blood. This clonotype was obtained from a man aged 25-45 years in good health. For the CDR3, the DNA is TGCACCACCCGCGGGCGGTCAGATACGCAGTATTTT. It encodes CTTRGRSDTQYF.